The 21 T cell receptor beta chains presented below share a single source sample, sequenced in a study of T cells in Graves' hyperthyroidism and ophthalmopathy. Amplification yielded TCR beta CDR3 regions, with RNA transcripts as the source. First-round RT-PCR of the TCR CDR3 relied on the HTBI primer set. Each CDR3 protein gets one entry after TCRdb re-called the multiplex PCR reads with MiXCR. Altogether about 350,000 distinct CDR3 sequences are present, roughly 14% being singletons, with the ten largest covering approximately 25%. The material sequenced was blood. These receptors were collected from a woman aged 25 to 39 with Graves' hyperthyroidism.

The sample holds a few counts of this clonotype. The chain joins TRBV7-2 to TRBJ2-1, with 7 positions matching TRBD2. In germline, CDR1 is SGHTA, CDR2 FQGNSA. The CDR3 consists of 14 residues. The junction had 5 bases not matched to a gene; V was cut back by 6 bases and J by 3 bases. DNA for the CDR3: TGTGCCAGCAGGGAAGCGGGATTCTACAATGAGCAGTTCTTC. It is translated as CASREAGFYNEQFF.

This clonotype was seen many times. The genes are TRBV28 and TRBJ2-1, with 12 bases matching TRBD2. Germline assignment: CDR1 MDHEN and CDR2 SYDVKM. The CDR3 loop spans 14 amino acids. Trimming at V came to 6 bases and at J to 10 bases, leaving 7 bases not matched to a gene. CDR3 in DNA: TGTGCCAGCAGGACTAGCGGGAGCTCGGGAGAGCAGTTCTTC. Protein sequence: CASRTSGSSGEQFF.

In its sample, this clonotype was seen a few times. The rearrangement links TRBV30 to TRBJ2-2; the D is unclear. The CDR3 runs 15 residues. Deletions cut 7 bases from V and 1 base from J, with 16 bases between. Germline assignment: CDR1 GTSNPN and CDR2 SVGIG (reference sequence). The CDR3 region is CASILSHRNTGELFF. CDR3 nucleotide sequence: TGTGCCTCAATCCTTTCCCACCGGAACACCGGGGAGCTGTTTTTT.

This clonotype was observed at least ten times. CDR3 bases: TGTGCCGGACTAACCCGGGTCGTAGGGACTGAAGCTTTCTTT. Amino acid sequence: CAGLTRVVGTEAFF. V gene TRBV30 combines with J gene TRBJ1-1; no reliable D call. V lost 8 bases and J 5 bases, leaving 21 bases between the germline ends. The CDR3 is 14 amino acids. Germline loops: CDR1 GTSNPN, CDR2 SVGIG (reference sequence).

This clonotype has more than one count but fewer than ten. The CDR3 protein is CASSLGAGRDEQYF. The CDR3 DNA follows: TGCGCCAGCAGCTTAGGGGCAGGGCGTGACGAGCAGTACTTC. This rearrangement joins TRBV5-1 to TRBJ2-7; perhaps TRBD1 as D (5 bases). Trimming cost V 2 bases and J 5 bases, with 14 bases left between them. CDR1 is SGHRS, CDR2 YFSETQ, per germline. CDR3 length: 14 residues. Full variable domain (missing parts from reference TRBV5-1 and TRBJ2-7): KAGVTQTPRYLIKTRGQQVTLSCSPISGHRSVSWYQQTPGQGLQFLFEYFSETQRNKGNFPGRFSGRQFSNSRSEMNVSTLELGDSALYLCASSLGAGRDEQYFGPGTRLTVT.

This clonotype came up many times. The rearrangement uses TRBV6-5 and TRBJ2-1; a weak D match, TRBD1 (6 bases). The V gene lost 0 bases and the J gene lost 6 bases, with 12 bases spanning the gap. The CDR3 length is 15 residues. CDR1 MNHEY and CDR2 SVGAGI come from the germline V gene. CDR3 DNA sequence: TGTGCCAGCAGTTACTCCCGGGACACCTTCAATGAGCAGTTCTTC. Its protein is CASSYSRDTFNEQFF.

The chain recombines TRBV6-1 with TRBJ1-4; 8 bases map to TRBD1. Germline lookup yields CDR1 MNHNS and CDR2 SASEGT. This CDR3 has 15 amino acids. The V segment lost 2 bases and the J segment 9 bases; nucleotides outside the gene matches: 8. The DNA for the CDR3 is TGTGCCAGCAGTGAACCAGGGACAGGTACTCAAAAACTGTTTTTT. Translating gives CASSEPGTGTQKLFF.

J is TRBJ2-5 and V is TRBV7-9; no firm D call. The CDR3 runs to 11 residues. V lost 5 bases to trimming and J lost 5 bases, with 6 bases between them. The V gene's germline CDR1 is SEHNR and CDR2 FQNEAQ (reference sequence). This CDR3 reads CASSNGETQYF. DNA of the CDR3: TGTGCCAGCAGCAATGGGGAGACCCAGTACTTC.

The table lists this clonotype with many counts. The gene calls are TRBV12-3 or TRBV12-4 and TRBJ1-1; no reliable D call. V dropped 8 bases and J dropped 0 bases, with 13 bases sitting between them. The CDR3 covers 14 residues. In nucleotides, the CDR3 is TGTGCCAGCCTACCTTCGCTAATGAACACTGAAGCTTTCTTT. This gives the protein CASLPSLMNTEAFF.

Only a few counts were recorded for this clonotype. The chain carries TRBV14 and TRBJ2-7; 7 bases match TRBD1. CDR1 is SGHDN, CDR2 FVKESK, per germline. V was pared by 1 base and J by 3 bases, with 6 bases of the junction left unmatched. CDR3 length equals 15 residues. CDR3 protein: CASSQVRGLDYEQYF. The CDR3 DNA reads TGTGCCAGCAGCCAAGTTAGGGGGCTTGACTACGAGCAGTACTTC. Full variable domain (remainder filled in from reference TRBV14 and TRBJ2-7): EAGVTQFPSHSVIEKGQTVTLRCDPISGHDNLYWYRRVMGKEIKFLLHFVKESKQDESGMPNNRFLAERTGGTYSTLKVQPAELEDSGVYFCASSQVRGLDYEQYFGPGTRLTVT.

This clonotype appeared a few times. J is TRBJ2-1 and V is TRBV30; D perhaps matches TRBD2 (6 bases). Trimming shortened V by 4 bases and J by 4 bases, and 17 bases separated the two germline ends. The germline gives CDR1 GTSNPN, CDR2 SVGIG (reference sequence). The CDR3 has 15 residues. In DNA, the CDR3 is TGTGCCTGGACTATTGGGGGGTCCGAGTACAATGAGCAGTTCTTC. Translating gives CAWTIGGSEYNEQFF.

This clonotype was seen a few times. The CDR3 DNA sequence: TGTGCCAGCAGCTCTTCGGACAGGTCCTACGAGCAGTACTTC. Amino acids: CASSSSDRSYEQYF. The V and J genes are TRBV7-2 and TRBJ2-7, with 7 bases fitting TRBD1. The CDR3 has 14 amino acids. With 4 bases clipped from V and 1 base from J, the junction kept 4 bases outside the gene matches. CDR1 SGHTA and CDR2 FQGNSA come from the germline V gene.

This clonotype was detected a few times. An end of the junction does not agree with germline; a read error may underlie this. The chain is built from TRBV20-1 and TRBJ1-4; 9 positions match TRBD1. Germline CDR1 and CDR2: DFQATT and SNEGSKA (reference sequence). The CDR3 spans 13 residues. CDR3: CSARDRGAEKLFF. CDR3 DNA sequence: TGCAGTGCAAGAGACAGGGGGGCTGAAAAACTGTTTTTT.

The V and J genes are TRBV6-1 and TRBJ2-7, with a possible D match to TRBD1 (6 bases). Germline CDR1 and CDR2: MNHNS and SASEGT. Between the trimmed V and J ends, which lost 7 bases and 2 bases, there was a span of 18 bases. The length of the CDR3 is 15 residues. CDR3 in amino acids: CASNGPGQQTYEQYF. Here the CDR3 DNA reads TGTGCCAGCAATGGCCCAGGACAGCAGACCTACGAGCAGTACTTC.

In this sample, this clonotype turned up many times. This chain joins TRBV28 and TRBJ2-7, with D unclear. This CDR3 region has 15 residues. The ends were cut back, 8 bases at V and 0 bases at J, with 17 bases in the middle. CDR1 MDHEN and CDR2 SYDVKM come from the germline V gene. The DNA of the CDR3 is TGTGCCAGCTCCGCCTTGGGCCGGAGCTCCTACGAGCAGTACTTC. Residues: CASSALGRSSYEQYF.

This clonotype occurred a few times. The gene calls are TRBV7-9 and TRBJ2-1, with TRBD2 identical over 12 bases. Germline values: CDR1 SEHNR, CDR2 FQNEAQ (reference sequence). The length of the CDR3 is 16 residues. Unmatched junction bases numbered 5, after V lost 5 bases and J lost 3 bases. The CDR3 loop is CASSPRLAGDYNEQFF. The CDR3 region has the DNA TGTGCCAGCAGCCCGAGACTAGCGGGAGACTACAATGAGCAGTTCTTC.

In this sample, this clonotype turned up many times. The J gene is TRBJ1-1, the V gene TRBV3-2; TRBD1, as called in the table, went unchecked against the DNA. TRBV3-2 is labeled a pseudogene. This CDR3 is 15 amino acids long. The CDR3 region has the DNA TGTGCCAGCAGCCAAGTCGGCAGGGGCCCGCCTGAAGCTTTCTTT. Translation: CASSQVGRGPPEAFF.

The chain uses TRBV7-3 and TRBJ1-2, with D tentatively TRBD1 (5 bases). Germline CDR1 SGHTA, CDR2 FQGTGA. CDR3 length: 12 residues. V gave up 5 bases and J gave up 8 bases, with 12 bases separating them. CDR3 nucleotides: TGTGCCAGCAGCCTTGGGGGGGAAGGCTACACCTTC. Amino acid sequence: CASSLGGEGYTF.

This clonotype was seen ten or more times. The chain combines TRBV15 with TRBJ2-5, with TRBD1 as a possible D gene (6 bases). The CDR3 contains 15 residues. CDR1 is LNHNV, CDR2 YYDKDF, per germline (reference sequence). V lost 1 base and J 4 bases, leaving 13 bases between the germline ends. The CDR3 loop reads CATSRAPQGTETQYF. DNA of the CDR3: TGTGCCACCAGCAGAGCCCCCCAGGGGACAGAGACCCAGTACTTC.

V and J are TRBV28 and TRBJ2-5; 7 positions agree with TRBD1. This CDR3 spans 15 amino acids. Per germline, CDR1 MDHEN and CDR2 SYDVKM. Trimming cost V 4 bases and J 7 bases; bases outside gene matches: 12. The CDR3 is CASSSDEQGSGTQYF. The CDR3 DNA sequence: TGTGCCAGCAGTTCCGATGAACAGGGGAGTGGGACCCAGTACTTC.

This clonotype was detected ten times or more. The chain has TRBV29-1 and TRBJ1-1; possibly TRBD1 for D (5 bases). The CDR3 is 13 residues long. Per germline, CDR1 SQVTM and CDR2 ANQGSEA. With 3 bases removed from V and 5 bases from J, the gap between germline ends came to 13 bases. The DNA of the CDR3 is TGCAGCGTTGACTCCAGGGTATTAACTGAAGCTTTCTTT. Its protein is CSVDSRVLTEAFF. The full variable domain, with the rest looked up from reference TRBV29-1 and TRBJ1-1, is SAVISQKPSRDICQRGTSLTIQCQVDSQVTMMFWYRQQPGQSLTLIATANQGSEATYESGFVIDKFPISRPNLTFSTLTVSNMSPEDSSIYLCSVDSRVLTEAFFGQGTRLTVV.